This T cell receptor (beta chain) is from a study of cytomegalovirus exposure and HLA in healthy donors. 13 Jbeta primers and 60 Vbeta primers were used for the PCR. Only in-frame clones appear in the TCRdb table, and some are missing; sequencing was by immunoSEQ multiplex PCR. The sample contains some 140,000 clones, over 60% of which appear only once. Sequencing used PBMCs. The TCR originated in a male donor in good health and CMV-seropositive.

In DNA form, the CDR3 reads TGTGCTAGTGGGCGAGGGACTAGCGGGACCCAAGAGACCCAGTACTTC. Its translation is CASGRGTSGTQETQYF. The chain employs TRBV12-5 and TRBJ2-5; 13 nucleotides match TRBD2. The CDR3 contains 16 residues. Germline V gene data show CDR1 as LGHNT and CDR2 as FRNRAP. Germline trimming cut 6 bases from V and 1 base from J; bases unmatched to any gene: 5.